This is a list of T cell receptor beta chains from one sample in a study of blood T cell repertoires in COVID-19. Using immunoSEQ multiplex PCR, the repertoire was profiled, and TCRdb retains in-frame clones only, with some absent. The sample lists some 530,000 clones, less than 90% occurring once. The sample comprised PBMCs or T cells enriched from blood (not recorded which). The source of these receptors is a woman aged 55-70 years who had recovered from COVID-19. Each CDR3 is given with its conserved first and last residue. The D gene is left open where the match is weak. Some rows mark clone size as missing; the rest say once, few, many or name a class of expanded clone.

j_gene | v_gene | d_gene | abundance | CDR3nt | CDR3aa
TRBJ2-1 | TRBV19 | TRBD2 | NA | TGTGCCAGTAGTTCGGCTAGCGGTGCGAGGAATGAGCAGTTCTTC | CASSSASGARNEQFF
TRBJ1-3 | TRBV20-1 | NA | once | TGCAGTGCTAGTCGGGACGGGACTTTCTCTGGAAACACCATATATTTT | CSASRDGTFSGNTIYF
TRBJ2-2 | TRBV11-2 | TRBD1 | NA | TGTGCCAGCAGCGCTGTCGGGACAGGGGGCGCCGGGGAGCTGTTTTTT | CASSAVGTGGAGELFF
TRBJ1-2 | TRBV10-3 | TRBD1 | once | TGTGCCATCAAGACGACAGGGACTGGCTACACCTTC | CAIKTTGTGYTF
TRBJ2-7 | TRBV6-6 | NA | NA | TGTGCCAGCAATAAGCGTGCGGACAACTCCTACGAGCAGTACTTC | CASNKRADNSYEQYF
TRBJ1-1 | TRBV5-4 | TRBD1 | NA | TGTGCCAGCAGGATCGACAGGGGGACCCTCCAATCAAACACTGAAGCTTTCTTT | CASRIDRGTLQSNTEAFF
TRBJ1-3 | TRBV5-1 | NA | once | TGCGCCAGCAGCTTAATGCAGGCGCTCTCTGGAAACACCATATATTTT | CASSLMQALSGNTIYF
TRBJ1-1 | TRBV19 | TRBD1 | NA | TGTGCCAGTAGTCACCGTACAGGGGACTTAGGGAACACTGAAGCTTTCTTT | CASSHRTGDLGNTEAFF
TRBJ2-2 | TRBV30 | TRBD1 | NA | TGTGCCTGGAGTCGGACAGGGAGCGCCGGGGAGCTGTTTTTT | CAWSRTGSAGELFF
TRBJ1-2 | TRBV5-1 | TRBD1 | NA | TGCGCCAGCAGCCCTACCTCGGGACAGCGGACAGGTGGCTACACCTTC | CASSPTSGQRTGGYTF
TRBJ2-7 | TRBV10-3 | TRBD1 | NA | TGTGCCATCAGTCCGGGACAGGGCCTCGTCGAGCAGTACTTC | CAISPGQGLVEQYF
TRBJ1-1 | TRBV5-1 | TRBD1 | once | TGCGCCAGCAGACACCGACAGGGGTCGAACACTGAAGCTTTCTTT | CASRHRQGSNTEAFF
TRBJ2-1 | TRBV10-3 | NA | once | TGTGCCATCAGGGACGGGACACACAATGAGCAGTTCTTC | CAIRDGTHNEQFF
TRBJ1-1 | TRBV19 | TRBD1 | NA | TGTGCCAGTAGGGGGACAGGGGTAGGTGACACTGAAGCTTTCTTT | CASRGTGVGDTEAFF
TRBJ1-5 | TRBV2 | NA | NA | TGTGCCAGCAGTGAAGCGCCGTACGGCGGGCAGCCCCAGCATTTT | CASSEAPYGGQPQHF
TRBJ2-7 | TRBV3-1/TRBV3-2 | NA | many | TGTGCCAGCAGTCGAAGTGGAGCCTACGAGCAGTACTTC | CASSRSGAYEQYF
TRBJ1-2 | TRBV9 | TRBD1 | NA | TGTGCCAGCAGGACAGGGGGCATTGCTGGCTACACCTTC | CASRTGGIAGYTF
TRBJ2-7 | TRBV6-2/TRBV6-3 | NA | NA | TGTGCCAGCAGTAGACTCACCTCCTACGAGCAGTACTTC | CASSRLTSYEQYF
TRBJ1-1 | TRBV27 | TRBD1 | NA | TGTGCCAGCAGTTTGTTTACAGGGGGCACTGAAGCTTTCTTT | CASSLFTGGTEAFF
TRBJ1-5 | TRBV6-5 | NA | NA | TGTGCCAGCAGTTACGCGGGCCTTAGCAATCAGCCCCAGCATTTT | CASSYAGLSNQPQHF
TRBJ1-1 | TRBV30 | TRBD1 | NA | TGTGCCTGGGGACAGGACCTGAACACTGAAGCTTTCTTT | CAWGQDLNTEAFF
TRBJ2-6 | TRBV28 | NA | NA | TGTGCCAGCATAAACAGGGTCCACTCTGGGGCCAACGTCCTGACTTTC | CASINRVHSGANVLTF
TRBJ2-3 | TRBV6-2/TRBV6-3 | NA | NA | TGTGCCAGCAGTCCCCTAGCCCAGCGGCGCACAGATACGCAGTATTTT | CASSPLAQRRTDTQYF
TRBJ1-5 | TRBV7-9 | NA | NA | TGTGCCAGCAGCTTAGAAGGCAGGGCGGGCAATCAGCCCCAGCATTTT | CASSLEGRAGNQPQHF
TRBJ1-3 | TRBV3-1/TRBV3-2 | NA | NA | TGTGCCAGCAGCCAAGAATCCGGGGGGTCTGGAAACACCATATATTTT | CASSQESGGSGNTIYF
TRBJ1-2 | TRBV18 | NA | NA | TGTGCCAGCTCACCAGGGCGGGGGGACTATGGCTACACCTTC | CASSPGRGDYGYTF
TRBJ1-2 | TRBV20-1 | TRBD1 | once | TGCAGTGCTAGCAGGGGGACTGGCTACACCTTC | CSASRGTGYTF
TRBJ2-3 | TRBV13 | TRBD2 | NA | TGTGCCAGCAATGAAGGCGGGGGGAGCACAGATACGCAGTATTTT | CASNEGGGSTDTQYF
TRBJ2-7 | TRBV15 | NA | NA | TGTGCCACCAGCAGTCCTACAGGTGGGGCGCATGAGCAGTACTTC | CATSSPTGGAHEQYF
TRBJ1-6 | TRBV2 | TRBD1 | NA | TGTGCCAGCAGTTCAGGGGGGAATAATTCACCCCTCCACTTT | CASSSGGNNSPLHF
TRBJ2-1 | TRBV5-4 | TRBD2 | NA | TGTGCCAGCAGCCTGGCCGGGACTAGCTACAATGAGCAGTTCTTC | CASSLAGTSYNEQFF
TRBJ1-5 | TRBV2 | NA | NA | TGTGCCAGCAGCCCGGGGGGGGGCGGGAATCAGCCCCAGCATTTT | CASSPGGGGNQPQHF